These 2 T cell receptor beta chains originate from one sample sequenced in a study of blood T cell repertoires in COVID-19. Repertoires were generated with immunoSEQ multiplex PCR, while TCRdb's copy carries only in-frame clones and drops some. The sample includes around 250,000 clones, 70% to 90% of them seen just once. Sequencing input: PBMCs or T cells enriched from blood (not recorded which). Source of these receptors: a woman between 45 and 60 years old who had recovered from COVID-19.

The chain employs TRBV27 and TRBJ2-7; TRBD1 agrees at 7 bases. Trimming cost V 0 bases and J 8 bases; bases outside gene matches: 13. This CDR3 spans 16 amino acids. Germline V gives CDR1 MNHEY, CDR2 SMNVEV (reference sequence). The CDR3, as DNA: TGTGCCAGCAGTTTATCGTTCGGGACAGTGTTTCAAAAGCAGTACTTC. Protein: CASSLSFGTVFQKQYF.

The chain links TRBV10-3 to TRBJ1-1; a weak D match, TRBD1 (6 bases). From germline, CDR1 is ENHRY and CDR2 SYGVKD. This CDR3 has 15 amino acids. V was shortened by 4 bases and J by 1 base, with 13 bases between the two germline ends. CDR3 sequence (DNA): TGTGCCATCAGTGTGGAGACAGGCGAGAACACTGAAGCTTTCTTT. Translating gives CAISVETGENTEAFF.